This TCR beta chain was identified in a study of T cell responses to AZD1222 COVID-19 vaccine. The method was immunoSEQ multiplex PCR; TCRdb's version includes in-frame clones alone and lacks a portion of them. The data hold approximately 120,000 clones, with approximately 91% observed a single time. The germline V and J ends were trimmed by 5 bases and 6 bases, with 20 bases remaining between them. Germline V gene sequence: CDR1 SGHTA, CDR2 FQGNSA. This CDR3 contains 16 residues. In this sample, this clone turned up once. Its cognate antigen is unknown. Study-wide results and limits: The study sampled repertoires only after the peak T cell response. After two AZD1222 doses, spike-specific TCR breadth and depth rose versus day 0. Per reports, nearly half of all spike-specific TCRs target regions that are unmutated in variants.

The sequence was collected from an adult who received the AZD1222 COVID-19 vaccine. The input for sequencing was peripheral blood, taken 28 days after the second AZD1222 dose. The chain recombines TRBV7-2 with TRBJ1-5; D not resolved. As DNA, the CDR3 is TGTGCCAGCAGCCCAAGTCCTTCAGGACGTTTTCAGCCCCAGCATTTT. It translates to CASSPSPSGRFQPQHF.